This entry lists 15 T cell receptor beta chains sequenced from one sample in a study of T-cell reconstitution after alpha-beta-depleted transplantation in children. This sample's TCRbeta library carried unique molecular identifier barcodes. TCRdb reanalysed the PCR reads using MiXCR and keeps one entry per CDR3 protein. The sample lists around 250,000 distinct CDR3 sequences, roughly 25% occurring once. The sequencing used PBMCs, collected before TCRalphabeta/CD19-depleted stem cell transplant. The receptors originated from a girl aged 2-9 years with Fanconi anemia, due to receive a stem cell transplant.

Ten or more counts support this clonotype. The chain employs TRBV29-1 and TRBJ2-3; 8 bases agree with TRBD2. This CDR3 is 14 amino acids long. Germline CDR1 and CDR2: SQVTM and ANQGSEA. V gave up 4 bases and J gave up 8 bases; unmatched junction bases: 11. The CDR3 DNA reads TGCAGCGTTGTACCGGGACTAGTGACTCTTACGCAGTATTTT. Its protein product is CSVVPGLVTLTQYF.

The chain carries TRBV29-1 and TRBJ1-4, with TRBD1 matching 7 bases. The CDR3 is made up of 14 amino acids. Per germline, CDR1 SQVTM and CDR2 ANQGSEA. J gave up 3 bases and V 4 bases, and 5 bases lay outside the gene matches. The CDR3 DNA sequence: TGCAGCGTTGCCGGGACAGCCGCTAATGAAAAACTGTTTTTT. Protein sequence: CSVAGTAANEKLFF.

Notes on this clonotype: Sequence at one end of the junction differs from germline and may be a read error. The chain joins TRBV19 to TRBJ2-7, with D tentatively TRBD2 (6 bases). Germline CDR1 reads LNHDA; CDR2 reads SQIVND (reference sequence). The CDR3 has 15 residues. For the CDR3, the DNA is TGTGCCAGTAGTATATTTGGAACTAGCTCCCACGAGCAGTACTTC. Translating gives CASSIFGTSSHEQYF.

The chain carries TRBV18 and TRBJ2-2; D is unresolved. The CDR3 has 14 residues. Germline V lookup: CDR1 KGHSH, CDR2 LQKENI. With 4 bases removed from V and 7 bases from J, the gap between germline ends came to 13 bases. The CDR3, as DNA: TGTGCCAGCTCACTGAAATCGTCGGGCGGGGAGCTGTTTTTT. Translated, it gives CASSLKSSGGELFF.

Ten or more counts support this clonotype. The V call is TRBV20-1, the J call TRBJ1-3; D is uncertain. With 1 base removed from V and 0 bases from J, the gap between germline ends came to 10 bases. This CDR3 has 15 amino acids. CDR1 is DFQATT and CDR2 is SNEGSKA in the germline V gene (reference sequence). The CDR3 sequence is CSARGRDGSGNTIYF. As DNA, the CDR3 is TGCAGTGCTAGAGGTCGGGATGGCTCTGGAAACACCATATATTTT.

This chain links TRBV27 with TRBJ2-5; TRBD2 matches at 7 bases. Looked up from germline, CDR1 is MNHEY and CDR2 is SMNVEV (reference sequence). CDR3 length: 15 amino acids. After removal of 4 bases from V and 3 bases from J, the junction contained 8 bases not matched to a gene. The CDR3 DNA reads as TGTGCCAGCAGTTCTCCCGGGACTAAGGAAGAGACCCAGTACTTC. Translation gives CASSSPGTKEETQYF.

The V gene is TRBV12-3 or TRBV12-4, the J gene TRBJ1-2, with D perhaps TRBD1 (5 bases). Trimming removed 1 base at V and 3 bases at J, with 6 bases between. This CDR3 spans 13 amino acids. CDR3 sequence reads: CASSLEGYYGYTF. In DNA form, the CDR3 reads TGTGCCAGCAGTTTAGAGGGGTACTATGGCTACACCTTC.

This clonotype was counted a few times. The gene calls are TRBV29-1 and TRBJ2-5, with 9 positions matching TRBD1. Per the germline V gene, CDR1 is SQVTM and CDR2 is ANQGSEA. CDR3 size: 14 residues. Germline trimming cut 2 bases from V and 5 bases from J; bases unmatched to any gene: 6. CDR3 DNA: TGCAGCGTTGAATTGGGACAGGGAGGGGAGACCCAGTACTTC. Translating it yields CSVELGQGGETQYF.

The chain couples TRBV6-5 to TRBJ2-5; no definite D call. This CDR3 comprises 13 residues. Germline V gives CDR1 MNHEY, CDR2 SVGAGI. With 7 bases removed from V and 4 bases from J, the gap between germline ends came to 13 bases. CDR3 amino acids: CASISPQGETQYF. The CDR3 region has the DNA TGTGCCAGCATTAGCCCCCAAGGAGAGACCCAGTACTTC.

The rearrangement links TRBV27 to TRBJ1-1; no definite D call. Germline loops: CDR1 MNHEY, CDR2 SMNVEV (reference sequence). With 0 bases removed from V and 1 base from J, the gap between germline ends came to 9 bases. The CDR3 extends over 15 amino acids. The CDR3 sequence: CASSLSLRRNTEAFF. CDR3 bases: TGTGCCAGCAGTTTATCCCTACGACGGAACACTGAAGCTTTCTTT.

This clonotype came up a few times. The chain is built from TRBV4-2 and TRBJ2-1; TRBD1 is a possible D gene (5 bases). The germline V gene has CDR1 LGHNA and CDR2 YNFKEQ. V was shortened by 4 bases and J by 8 bases, with 18 bases between the two germline ends. CDR3 length: 15 amino acids. The CDR3: CASSRGSGSIYEQFF. The DNA for the CDR3 is TGTGCCAGCAGCCGGGGCTCCGGGTCTATATATGAGCAGTTCTTC.

The genes are TRBV28 and TRBJ2-7, with D tentatively TRBD1 (8 bases). This CDR3 is 18 amino acids long. Germline CDR1 is MDHEN and CDR2 is SYDVKM. Trimming shortened V by 3 bases and J by 2 bases, and 23 bases separated the two germline ends. CDR3 in DNA: TGTGCCAGCAGTTTCCCTTCACGCGGGGGACAGGCACCCTACGAGCAGTACTTC. Translated, it gives CASSFPSRGGQAPYEQYF.

This clonotype appeared a few times. V usage is TRBV20-1 and J usage is TRBJ2-5; 7 bases are shared with TRBD2. The CDR3 is 14 amino acids. Germline V lookup: CDR1 DFQATT, CDR2 SNEGSKA (reference sequence). Losses at the gene ends were 1 base for V and 4 bases for J; bases not matched to a gene: 6. CDR3 DNA sequence: TGCAGTGCTAGAGCTCTACTAGCGTTAGAGACCCAGTACTTC. Its translation is CSARALLALETQYF.

The V call is TRBV7-6, the J call TRBJ2-1; TRBD2 agrees at 7 bases. Germline V gene lookup returns CDR1 SGHVS and CDR2 FNYEAQ. The CDR3 is 16 amino acids. The ends lost 0 bases at V and 5 bases at J; junction bases unmatched: 7. CDR3 coding DNA: TGTGCCAGCAGCTTAGCCGGACTAGTAGGTCACAATGAGCAGTTCTTC. Translating gives CASSLAGLVGHNEQFF.

This clonotype was observed a few times. The chain joins TRBV29-1 to TRBJ1-5; maybe TRBD1 (6 bases). Trimming removed 7 bases at V and 4 bases at J, with 11 bases between. CDR3 length equals 12 residues. Looked up from germline, CDR1 is SQVTM and CDR2 is ANQGSEA. The CDR3 DNA reads TGCAGCGCAGGGGACCTTAATCAGCCCCAGCATTTT. The encoded protein is CSAGDLNQPQHF.